What follows are 22 T cell receptor beta chains derived from one specimen sequenced in a study of cytomegalovirus exposure and HLA in healthy donors. In the PCR, 60 Vbeta and 13 Jbeta primers were used. Produced via immunoSEQ multiplex PCR; TCRdb's table is partial and in-frame only. Here the sample spans 180,000 or so clones, 65% to 85% being singletons. Specimen: PBMCs. These receptors were obtained from a girl aged 5 to 17 in good health and CMV-seropositive.

Only a few counts were recorded for this clone. CDR3 loop: CASSYGEGGAYEQYF. DNA for the CDR3: TGTGCCAGCAGTTACGGGGAGGGCGGGGCGTACGAGCAGTACTTC. The J gene is TRBJ2-7, the V gene TRBV6-5; 7 nucleotides agree with TRBD2. In germline, CDR1 is MNHEY, CDR2 SVGAGI. J gave up 4 bases and V 2 bases, and 8 bases lay outside the gene matches. The CDR3 length is 15 residues.

This chain joins TRBV10-3 and TRBJ1-2; D gene unclear. Germline V CDR1 and CDR2: ENHRY, SYGVKD. The V and J ends lost 4 bases and 4 bases respectively, with 10 bases between them. There are 13 residues in the CDR3. The CDR3 nucleotides are TGTGCCATCAGTGTCCGGGAAGCCTATGGCTACACCTTC. Its protein is CAISVREAYGYTF.

The V call is TRBV7-7, the J call TRBJ1-5; 8 bases line up with TRBD1. Per germline, CDR1 SSHAT and CDR2 FNYEAQ (reference sequence). Trimming took 3 bases from V and 3 from J; bases not matched to a gene: 7. This CDR3 is 16 amino acids long. The CDR3 nucleotides read TGTGCCAGCAGCTTTGGACAGGGAGATACCAATCAGCCCCAGCATTTT. This sequence encodes CASSFGQGDTNQPQHF.

The chain couples TRBV7-9 to TRBJ2-6, with D perhaps matching TRBD1 (6 bases). CDR1 SEHNR and CDR2 FQNEAQ come from the germline V gene (reference sequence). This CDR3 is 15 amino acids long. Trimming removed 1 base at V and 3 bases at J, with 7 bases between. In DNA, the CDR3 is TGTGCCAGCAGCTTAGTAGGGGGTGGGGCCAACGTCCTGACTTTC. This encodes CASSLVGGGANVLTF.

V and J are TRBV6-5 and TRBJ2-1, with D possibly being TRBD2 (6 bases). The CDR3 contains 15 residues. V lost 8 bases, J lost 3 bases, and 17 bases lay in between. CDR1 and CDR2 (germline): MNHEY, SVGAGI. The DNA for the CDR3 is TGTGCCAGCGGGACTTTAGCGAAACACTACAATGAGCAGTTCTTC. Its translation is CASGTLAKHYNEQFF.

This chain connects TRBV5-6 to TRBJ2-7, with 8 bases fitting TRBD2. The V segment lost 0 bases and the J segment 6 bases; nucleotides outside the gene matches: 5. The CDR3 spans 14 residues. Germline V gives CDR1 SGHDT, CDR2 YYEEEE. CDR3 in DNA: TGTGCCAGCAGCTTGGCCGGGAGGGCTACCGAGCAGTACTTC. It specifies CASSLAGRATEQYF.

This chain links TRBV19 with TRBJ2-7, with D perhaps matching TRBD2 (5 bases). Deletions cut 6 bases from V and 5 bases from J, with 14 bases between. This CDR3 spans 13 amino acids. Germline V gene data show CDR1 as LNHDA and CDR2 as SQIVND (reference sequence). The CDR3 spells CASSDPLGNEQYF. The CDR3, as DNA: TGTGCCAGTAGCGACCCACTAGGCAACGAGCAGTACTTC.

This chain joins TRBV14 and TRBJ1-5; TRBD1 agrees at 10 bases. The CDR3 is made up of 21 amino acids. Germline V lookup: CDR1 SGHDN, CDR2 FVKESK. V gave up 0 bases and J gave up 2 bases; unmatched junction bases: 16. The CDR3 region is CASSQEEFRQGATYRNQPQHF. CDR3 sequence (DNA): TGTGCCAGCAGCCAAGAGGAATTTAGACAGGGGGCCACCTATCGCAATCAGCCCCAGCATTTT.

The chain couples TRBV7-9 to TRBJ2-7; 10 nucleotides line up with TRBD1. CDR3 length: 15 residues. With 5 bases clipped from V and 3 bases from J, the junction kept 7 bases outside the gene matches. Germline V gene sequence: CDR1 SEHNR, CDR2 FQNEAQ (reference sequence). CDR3 coding DNA: TGTGCCAGCAGCCCCCGGGACAGGGGCTACTACGAGCAGTACTTC. Residues: CASSPRDRGYYEQYF.

V is TRBV27 and J is TRBJ1-1; D unclear. Germline CDR1 and CDR2: MNHEY and SMNVEV (reference sequence). V was shortened by 6 bases and J by 7 bases, with 21 bases between the two germline ends. CDR3 length: 15 residues. The CDR3 DNA reads as TGTGCCAGCAGCCCCAACCCCCTCTCTGCTAATGAAGCTTTCTTT. Its translation: CASSPNPLSANEAFF.

The chain uses TRBV19 and TRBJ1-2; D not resolved. Trimming shortened V by 5 bases and J by 7 bases, and 8 bases separated the two germline ends. Germline-derived CDR1 and CDR2 are LNHDA and SQIVND (reference sequence). The CDR3 is 11 residues long. As DNA, the CDR3 is TGTGCCAGTAGTGCCTACCGTGGCTACACCTTC. Residues: CASSAYRGYTF.

This chain's CDR3 is CAISRRQDGPGNTIYF. CDR3 sequence (DNA): TGTGCCATCAGTCGTAGACAGGACGGGCCTGGAAACACCATATATTTT. The chain has TRBV10-3 and TRBJ1-3, with D tentatively TRBD1 (6 bases). Trimming removed 5 bases at V and 2 bases at J, with 16 bases between. Germline V CDR1 and CDR2: ENHRY, SYGVKD. This CDR3 has 16 residues.

This clone was counted between two and nine times. CDR3 amino acids: CASSSGGGSPYEQYF. DNA of the CDR3: TGCGCCAGCAGCTCTGGTGGGGGGTCCCCCTACGAGCAGTACTTC. This chain uses TRBV5-1 with TRBJ2-7; maybe TRBD2 (6 bases). This CDR3 spans 15 amino acids. Germline V CDR1 and CDR2: SGHRS, YFSETQ. V lost 3 bases, J lost 2 bases, and 15 bases lay in between.

This clone showed up just once. The chain joins TRBV15 to TRBJ1-5; 9 bases match TRBD1. CDR3 length: 14 amino acids. Germline V gene lookup returns CDR1 LNHNV and CDR2 YYDKDF (reference sequence). Unmatched junction bases numbered 3, after V lost 5 bases and J lost 4 bases. The CDR3 region is CATSPGQGNQPQHF. CDR3 coding DNA: TGTGCCACCAGCCCGGGACAGGGAAATCAGCCCCAGCATTTT.

The V and J genes are TRBV4-2 and TRBJ2-2; 7 bases are shared with TRBD2. In germline, CDR1 is LGHNA, CDR2 YNFKEQ. This CDR3 has 17 amino acids. Trimming at V came to 0 bases and at J to 3 bases, leaving 7 bases not matched to a gene. The CDR3 sequence: CASSQDGTGGHTGELFF. The DNA for the CDR3 is TGTGCCAGCAGCCAAGATGGGACGGGGGGTCACACCGGGGAGCTGTTTTTT.

J is TRBJ1-2 and V is TRBV5-8; a possible D gene is TRBD1 (6 bases). The CDR3 contains 15 residues. Trimming cost V 8 bases and J 8 bases, with 25 bases left between them. CDR1 is SGHTS and CDR2 is YDEGEE in the germline V gene. The CDR3 sequence: CASKPSPDTGYGYTF. The CDR3 DNA follows: TGTGCCAGTAAACCCTCACCTGATACAGGGTACGGCTACACCTTC.

This chain links TRBV29-1 with TRBJ2-2; TRBD2 aligns across 8 bases. The CDR3 length is 13 residues. Looked up from germline, CDR1 is SQVTM and CDR2 is ANQGSEA. The J segment lost 7 bases and the V segment lost 3 bases, leaving 4 bases of the junction unmatched. The CDR3 DNA follows: TGCAGCGTTGAGCGGGAGGCTGGCGGGGAGCTGTTTTTT. It codes for CSVEREAGGELFF.

As concerns this clone: This specimen includes other DNA sequences encoding the same CDR3. The chain uses TRBV20-1 and TRBJ1-1, with TRBD1 identical over 9 bases. CDR1 DFQATT and CDR2 SNEGSKA come from the germline V gene (reference sequence). V lost 5 bases to trimming and J lost 10 bases; unmatched junction nucleotides: 5. This CDR3 spans 11 amino acids. The CDR3 bases are TGCAGTGCTGGACCGGGACAGGGAGCTTTCTTT. Residues: CSAGPGQGAFF.

V is TRBV6-5 and J is TRBJ2-1; no clear D. V dropped 6 bases and J dropped 4 bases, with 13 bases sitting between them. This CDR3 region has 14 residues. CDR1 MNHEY and CDR2 SVGAGI come from the germline V gene. This CDR3 is CASSRSAGYNEQFF. In nucleotides, the CDR3 is TGTGCCAGCAGCCGAAGTGCAGGTTACAATGAGCAGTTCTTC.

This chain uses TRBV4-3 with TRBJ1-2; 7 positions match TRBD1. The germline gives CDR1 LGHNA, CDR2 YSLEER. This CDR3 has 14 amino acids. J gave up 4 bases and V 2 bases, and 4 bases lay outside the gene matches. The CDR3 bases are TGCGCCAGCAGCCAACGGACAGGAGCCTATGGCTACACCTTC. Its translation: CASSQRTGAYGYTF.

This clone was detected only once. The rearrangement uses TRBV19 and TRBJ2-7; perhaps TRBD1 as D (5 bases). Germline CDR1 and CDR2: LNHDA and SQIVND (reference sequence). The CDR3 has 14 amino acids. The V and J ends lost 1 base and 3 bases respectively, with 10 bases between them. CDR3 nucleotides: TGTGCCAGTAGTATAGGCCAGGGTAACTACGAGCAGTACTTC. This codes for CASSIGQGNYEQYF.

V gene TRBV5-1 combines with J gene TRBJ2-5; 8 bases are shared with TRBD1. Germline values: CDR1 SGHRS, CDR2 YFSETQ. Trimming at V came to 4 bases and at J to 2 bases, leaving 4 bases not matched to a gene. The length of the CDR3 is 14 residues. CDR3 sequence: CASSTRTGQETQYF. The CDR3 DNA reads TGCGCCAGCAGCACTCGGACAGGGCAAGAGACCCAGTACTTC.